The TCR beta chain described here comes from a study of blood T cell repertoires in COVID-19. Study information: Acute and convalescent COVID-19 samples came from the United States, Italy and Spain. Sources were T cells, B-cell-depleted T cells, or PBMCs; the material itself was cDNA or gDNA.

Per the original data handling: Using reference gene primer amplification, nucleated cell counts were estimated. TCRdb's table, derived via immunoSEQ multiplex PCR, lists solely in-frame clones and lacks some. The V and J calls and clone size are taken from that table; D and trimming were inferred from the DNA. Among 75,000 to 95,000 clones listed, under 90% were seen once. The sequence was collected from a woman aged 40 to 50 with active or convalescent COVID-19. What was sequenced was peripheral blood.

The CDR3 nucleotides are TGTGCCAGCAGCCGTTATGGACAGGGGAGTGAAAAACTGTTTTTT. Translated: CASSRYGQGSEKLFF. The gene calls are TRBV7-9 and TRBJ1-4; 9 nucleotides match TRBD1. CDR1 is SEHNR, CDR2 FQNEAQ, per germline (reference sequence). The length of the CDR3 is 15 residues. The V and J ends lost 5 bases and 7 bases, in that order; junction bases with no gene match: 8.